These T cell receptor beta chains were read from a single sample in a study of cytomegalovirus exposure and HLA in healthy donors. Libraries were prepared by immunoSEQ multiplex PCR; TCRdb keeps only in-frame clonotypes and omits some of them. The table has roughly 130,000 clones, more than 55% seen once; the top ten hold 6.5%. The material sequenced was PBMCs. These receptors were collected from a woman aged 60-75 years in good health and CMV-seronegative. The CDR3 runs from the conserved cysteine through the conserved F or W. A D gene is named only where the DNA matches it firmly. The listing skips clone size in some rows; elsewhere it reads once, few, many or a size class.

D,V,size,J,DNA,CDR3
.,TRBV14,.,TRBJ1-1,TGTGCCAGCAGCCAAGATGCATGGGCAGGGAAAGCTTTCTTT,CASSQDAWAGKAFF
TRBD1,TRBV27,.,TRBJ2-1,TGTGCCAGCAGTGCGGGACAGGGGGCCCCCCACAATGAGCAGTTCTTC,CASSAGQGAPHNEQFF
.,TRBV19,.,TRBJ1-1,TGTGCCAGTAGTATAAGGATAGGGGCGTTGAACACTGAAGCTTTCTTT,CASSIRIGALNTEAFF
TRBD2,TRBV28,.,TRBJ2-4,TGTGCCAGCAGGACACCGGGACTAGCGGTTTCAGCCAAAAACATTCAGTACTTC,CASRTPGLAVSAKNIQYF
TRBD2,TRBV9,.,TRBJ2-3,TGTGCCAGCAGCGGAACTAGCGGGAGGGCCGTAGATACGCAGTATTTT,CASSGTSGRAVDTQYF
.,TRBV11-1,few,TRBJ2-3,TGTGCCAGCAGCTTAGCCCTACTAGCAGATACGCAGTATTTT,CASSLALLADTQYF
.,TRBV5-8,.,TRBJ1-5,TGTGCCAGCAGCTTCCACAGGAGAAGCAATCAGCCCCAGCATTTT,CASSFHRRSNQPQHF
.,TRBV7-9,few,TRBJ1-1,TGTGCCAGCACCCTTTCTGGCAGGTTTCCCACTGAAGCTTTCTTT,CASTLSGRFPTEAFF
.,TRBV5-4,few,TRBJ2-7,TGTGCCAGCAGCTTGGAGGCGACATCCTACGAGCAGTACTTC,CASSLEATSYEQYF
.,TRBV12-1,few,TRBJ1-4,TGTGCCAGCAGCTCTCAAATACGGACTCATGAAAAACTGTTTTTT,CASSSQIRTHEKLFF
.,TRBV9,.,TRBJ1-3,TGTGCCAGCAGCGTAGTTCCGCAGGGTGCGGGAAACACCATATATTTT,CASSVVPQGAGNTIYF